The next 18 T cell receptor beta chains were all read from a single sample in a study of shared clonotypes between healthy human individuals. Clones were read by immunoSEQ multiplex PCR, and TCRdb kept only the in-frame ones, dropping some. The sample holds approximately 2.5 million clones, around 90% seen once. The sequencing sample was made of naive CD4+ T cells sorted from blood. The subset denotes: CD45RA+ positively selected. Every receptor here comes from a man aged 18 to 29 in good health.

This clone was picked up one time. This specimen includes other DNA sequences encoding the same CDR3. The chain's CDR3 is CASSAERGSNQPQHF. The CDR3 coding sequence is TGTGCCAGCAGTGCCGAGAGGGGTAGCAATCAGCCCCAGCATTTT. The chain uses TRBV2 and TRBJ1-5; tentative D call: TRBD1 (5 bases). Trimming removed 4 bases from V and 0 bases from J, with 10 bases in between. The germline gives CDR1 SNHLY, CDR2 FYNNEI. The CDR3 covers 15 residues.

This clone has only one observation. The V call is TRBV7-2, the J call TRBJ2-7; 12 bases fit TRBD1. The trim removed 4 bases at V and 3 bases at J, leaving 7 bases unmatched. Germline V CDR1 and CDR2: SGHTA, FQGNSA. This CDR3 comprises 16 residues. The chain's CDR3 is CASSSLGTGGSYEQYF. The CDR3, as DNA: TGTGCCAGCAGCTCCCTAGGGACAGGGGGCAGCTACGAGCAGTACTTC.

The sample holds one count of this clone. This chain links TRBV30 with TRBJ1-2; D perhaps matches TRBD1 (5 bases). Trimming pared 0 bases from V and 8 bases from J, leaving 13 bases between. Germline V gene lookup returns CDR1 GTSNPN and CDR2 SVGIG (reference sequence). This CDR3 spans 13 amino acids. This CDR3 is CAWSVPGEVGYTF. The DNA for the CDR3 is TGTGCCTGGAGTGTACCGGGGGAGGTAGGCTACACCTTC.

The chain has TRBV7-2 and TRBJ2-3; TRBD2 matches 10 bases. The V and J ends lost 8 bases and 5 bases, in that order; junction bases with no gene match: 10. The CDR3 length is 15 residues. From germline, CDR1 is SGHTA and CDR2 FQGNSA. CDR3 in amino acids: CASGSSGRAEDTQYF. In DNA, the CDR3 is TGTGCCAGCGGCTCGAGCGGGAGGGCAGAAGATACGCAGTATTTT.

The CDR3 region has the DNA TGTGCCAGCAGCTTGGCAGCACAGACCCAGTACTTC. Its translation is CASSLAAQTQYF. V and J are TRBV5-8 and TRBJ2-5, with D uncertain. The CDR3 is made up of 12 amino acids. Germline-derived CDR1 and CDR2 are SGHTS and YDEGEE. The V and J ends lost 0 bases and 6 bases respectively, with 6 bases between them.

This chain uses TRBV10-3 with TRBJ1-6, with D tentatively TRBD1 (5 bases). CDR3 size: 13 residues. Germline loops: CDR1 ENHRY, CDR2 SYGVKD. The V end was cut by 3 bases, the J end by 7 bases, with 7 bases between. For the CDR3, the DNA is TGTGCCATCAGTGACGACAGAAATTCACCCCTCCACTTT. Its protein product is CAISDDRNSPLHF.

This rearrangement joins TRBV6-6 to TRBJ2-5; maybe TRBD1 (5 bases). Trimming stripped 4 bases from V and 2 bases from J, with 14 bases between. In germline, CDR1 is MNHNY, CDR2 SVGAGI (reference sequence). CDR3 size: 15 residues. The CDR3 spells CASSWVTGLQETQYF. The CDR3 nucleotides read TGTGCCAGCAGTTGGGTCACAGGCTTACAAGAGACCCAGTACTTC.

This chain joins TRBV11-1 and TRBJ2-7; no reliable D call. The CDR3 covers 14 residues. Germline CDR1 SGHAT, CDR2 FQDESV (reference sequence). V lost 1 base and J 1 base, leaving 8 bases between the germline ends. The CDR3 spells CASSLEASSYEQYF. Written as DNA, the CDR3 is TGTGCCAGCAGCTTAGAGGCCAGTTCCTACGAGCAGTACTTC.

With regard to this clone: Other DNA sequences in the sample encode the same CDR3. This chain connects TRBV7-2 to TRBJ2-7; TRBD2 is a possible D gene (5 bases). Germline CDR1 SGHTA, CDR2 FQGNSA. The CDR3 totals 14 residues. V dropped 1 base and J dropped 3 bases, with 10 bases sitting between them. CDR3 sequence: CASSLGGSLYEQYF. The DNA for the CDR3 is TGTGCCAGCAGCTTAGGAGGGAGCCTCTACGAGCAGTACTTC.

The CDR3 coding sequence is TGTGCCATCAGTGATCCTAGCGGGTTCACAGATACGCAGTATTTT. Its translation is CAISDPSGFTDTQYF. The V gene is TRBV10-3, the J gene TRBJ2-3; 8 positions match TRBD2. The germline CDR1 and CDR2 sequences are ENHRY and SYGVKD. The CDR3 is 15 amino acids. Losses at the gene ends were 3 bases for V and 2 bases for J; bases not matched to a gene: 4.

The chain joins TRBV13 to TRBJ1-6, with D unresolved. CDR3 length equals 12 residues. CDR1 and CDR2 (germline): PRHDT, FYEKMQ (reference sequence). V dropped 11 bases and J dropped 0 bases, with 5 bases sitting between them. The chain's CDR3 is CAASSYNSPLHF. CDR3 nucleotide sequence: TGTGCCGCTAGCTCCTATAATTCACCCCTCCACTTT.

This clone was recorded only once. The chain links TRBV7-2 to TRBJ2-1, with D possibly called TRBD1 or TRBD2 (6 bases each). The CDR3 contains 17 residues. Germline V lookup: CDR1 SGHTA, CDR2 FQGNSA. Deletions cut 0 bases from V and 1 base from J, with 13 bases between. The CDR3 DNA reads TGTGCCAGCAGCTTAGCAGGGGGGCAGGGGTCCTACAATGAGCAGTTCTTC. Amino acids: CASSLAGGQGSYNEQFF.

The chain carries TRBV19 and TRBJ1-1; D is unclear. Germline V CDR1 and CDR2: LNHDA, SQIVND (reference sequence). The CDR3 sequence is 15 residues long. Trimming took 3 bases from V and 5 from J, leaving 16 bases between them. Here the CDR3 reads CASSIRRDTTTEAFF. The CDR3 DNA follows: TGTGCCAGTAGTATTCGGAGGGATACTACAACTGAAGCTTTCTTT.

On this clone: One end of the junction is discordant with germline, which a read error may explain. Other DNA sequences within the sample encode an identical CDR3. This chain joins TRBV7-9 and TRBJ2-3, with D perhaps matching TRBD1 (6 bases). From germline, CDR1 is SEHNR and CDR2 FQNEAQ (reference sequence). This CDR3 spans 13 amino acids. CDR3 amino acids: CASSFGGTDTQYF. CDR3 in DNA: TGTGCCAGCAGCTTTGGGGGCACCGATACGCAGTATTTT.

V gene TRBV30 combines with J gene TRBJ1-2; no clear D. This CDR3 has 15 residues. V was trimmed by 0 bases and J by 2 bases, leaving 13 bases between them. CDR1 is GTSNPN and CDR2 is SVGIG in the germline V gene (reference sequence). The CDR3 nucleotides are TGTGCCTGGAGTGTACTAGCAGCACGAAACTATGGCTACACCTTC. Translation: CAWSVLAARNYGYTF. The complete variable domain, with remaining parts taken from reference TRBV30 and TRBJ1-2, reads SQTIHQWPATLVQPVGSPLSLECTVEGTSNPNLYWYRQAAGRGLQLLFYSVGIGQISSEVPQNLSASRPQDRQFILSSKKLLLSDSGFYLCAWSVLAARNYGYTFGSGTRLTVV.

The chain uses TRBV18 and TRBJ2-7, with D possibly matching TRBD2 (5 bases). V was shortened by 2 bases and J by 8 bases, with 10 bases between the two germline ends. The CDR3 spans 12 residues. The V gene's germline CDR1 is KGHSH and CDR2 LQKENI. CDR3 sequence reads: CASSPSREKQYF. CDR3 DNA: TGTGCCAGCTCACCATCCCGGGAAAAGCAGTACTTC.

In the case of this clone: Other DNA sequences from this sample encode an identical CDR3 as well. V usage is TRBV6-1 and J usage is TRBJ2-7; 9 nucleotides align to TRBD1. V dropped 5 bases and J dropped 2; count of bases not matched to a gene: 4. Germline V gives CDR1 MNHNS, CDR2 SASEGT. The CDR3 sequence is 14 residues long. The chain's CDR3 is CASSPRQGAYEQYF. The CDR3 bases are TGTGCCAGCAGTCCCCGACAGGGGGCCTACGAGCAGTACTTC.

This clone has just one count. The rearrangement links TRBV11-2 to TRBJ2-3; D not certain. The V end lost 3 bases, the J end lost 6 bases, and 4 bases lay between the germline ends. CDR3 length: 11 amino acids. Germline V lookup: CDR1 SGHAT, CDR2 FQNNGV. CDR3 amino acids: CASSFVDTQYF. In nucleotides, the CDR3 is TGTGCCAGCAGCTTCGTTGATACGCAGTATTTT.